The clone carrying this TCR beta chain was seen repeatedly, ten times or more. Its target is unknown. The record originates from a study of Ad26.COV2.S vaccination and SARS-CoV-2 variants. Study-wide results and limits: Recipients of either vaccine or placebo displayed similar breadth of non-spike TCRs. Estimates derived from TCR breadth and depth analyses may have underestimated total T cell responses. Vaccinees reportedly had broad spike-specific CD8+ and CD4+ T cell responses.

CDR3 length: 17 amino acids. Per the germline V gene, CDR1 is MRHNA and CDR2 is SNTAGT. With V trimmed by 0 bases and J by 0 bases, 0 bases remained unmatched. Described treatment: about 20 received Ad26.COV2.S at low or high dose, single or two shots; about 5 received placebo; per-sample allocation not given. Day 63 following the first vaccine or placebo injection was when the samples were taken. Assay used: immunoSEQ multiplex PCR; TCRdb lists only in-frame clones, some missing. The sample includes about 680,000 clones, around 89% of them seen just once. The source was peripheral blood, collected in a trial of Ad26.COV2.S vaccine versus placebo. The clonotype comes from a person aged 18-65 years who received the Ad26.COV2.S COVID-19 vaccine or a placebo. V gene TRBV6-4 combines with J gene TRBJ2-6; 9 positions match TRBD2. CDR3 bases: TGTGCCAGCAGTGACTCGCGGGAGGGCTCTGGGGCCAACGTCCTGACTTTC. Protein sequence: CASSDSREGSGANVLTF.